These T cell receptor beta chains were read from a single sample in a study of a mutant IDH1 vaccine in newly diagnosed glioma. Clones were sequenced by immunoSEQ multiplex PCR, and TCRdb holds only the in-frame ones, with some missing. This sample has some 26,000 clones, with about four fifths found just once. Antigens of these TCRs are unknown. Sequenced here: PBMCs, sampled from a glioma patient whose treatment included an IDH1 peptide vaccine. All receptors derive from a woman in her 30s with glioma. CDR3s include the opening cysteine and the closing phenylalanine or tryptophan. Each record gives: D gene, V gene, J gene, clone size, CDR3 protein, CDR3 DNA. The D gene is left open where the match is weak. Rows give clone size only sometimes, using once, few, many, or a class for an expanded clone.

D gene: TRBD1; V gene: TRBV7-9; J gene: TRBJ2-7; clone size: NA; CDR3 protein: CASSGRDSPYEQYF; CDR3 DNA: TGTGCCAGCAGCGGCCGGGACAGCCCCTACGAGCAGTACTTC
D gene: TRBD1; V gene: TRBV2; J gene: TRBJ1-4; clone size: NA; CDR3 protein: CASRGQGVATNEKLFF; CDR3 DNA: TGTGCCAGCAGGGGACAGGGGGTTGCCACTAATGAAAAACTGTTTTTT
D gene: NA; V gene: TRBV2; J gene: TRBJ1-4; clone size: few; CDR3 protein: CASSAQGRANEKLFF; CDR3 DNA: TGTGCCAGCAGCGCCCAGGGTAGGGCTAATGAAAAACTGTTTTTT
D gene: TRBD1; V gene: TRBV6-1; J gene: TRBJ1-1; clone size: NA; CDR3 protein: CASSGRQGMNTEAFF; CDR3 DNA: TGTGCCAGCAGTGGAAGACAGGGGATGAACACTGAAGCTTTCTTT
D gene: TRBD2; V gene: TRBV5-6; J gene: TRBJ2-1; clone size: once; CDR3 protein: CASSLDGGALWNEQFF; CDR3 DNA: TGTGCCAGCAGCTTGGACGGGGGGGCTCTTTGGAATGAGCAGTTCTTC
D gene: NA; V gene: TRBV7-9; J gene: TRBJ2-3; clone size: NA; CDR3 protein: CASSLGGPRTFGTDTQYF; CDR3 DNA: TGTGCCAGCAGCTTAGGGGGGCCTAGGACATTCGGCACAGATACGCAGTATTTT
D gene: NA; V gene: TRBV6-1; J gene: TRBJ2-7; clone size: NA; CDR3 protein: CASSEGFTEQYF; CDR3 DNA: TGTGCCAGCAGTGAAGGGTTTACCGAGCAGTACTTC
D gene: NA; V gene: TRBV19; J gene: TRBJ1-1; clone size: NA; CDR3 protein: CASRLQQAGNTEAFF; CDR3 DNA: TGTGCCAGTAGACTACAGCAGGCGGGGAACACTGAAGCTTTCTTT
D gene: NA; V gene: TRBV6-6; J gene: TRBJ1-2; clone size: NA; CDR3 protein: CASSPVDIGGYTF; CDR3 DNA: TGTGCCAGCAGTCCTGTGGACATCGGAGGCTACACCTTC
D gene: NA; V gene: TRBV19; J gene: TRBJ1-2; clone size: NA; CDR3 protein: CASNPTENYGYTF; CDR3 DNA: TGTGCCAGTAACCCGACGGAAAACTATGGCTACACCTTC
D gene: NA; V gene: TRBV18; J gene: TRBJ1-5; clone size: medium-sized; CDR3 protein: CASSLSTTNQPQHF; CDR3 DNA: TGTGCCAGCTCACTATCGACAACCAATCAGCCCCAGCATTTT
D gene: NA; V gene: TRBV18; J gene: TRBJ2-3; clone size: NA; CDR3 protein: CASSPFREDTQYF; CDR3 DNA: TGTGCCAGCTCACCATTCAGGGAAGATACGCAGTATTTT
D gene: NA; V gene: TRBV5-1; J gene: TRBJ2-5; clone size: NA; CDR3 protein: CASSFQRETQYF; CDR3 DNA: TGCGCCAGCAGCTTCCAGAGGGAGACCCAGTACTTC
D gene: TRBD1; V gene: TRBV7-8; J gene: TRBJ1-2; clone size: NA; CDR3 protein: CASSWRDSSYGYTF; CDR3 DNA: TGTGCCAGCAGCTGGCGGGACAGTTCCTATGGCTACACCTTC
D gene: TRBD1; V gene: TRBV5-1; J gene: TRBJ1-2; clone size: NA; CDR3 protein: CASSPDRVNYGYTF; CDR3 DNA: TGCGCCAGCAGCCCAGACAGGGTAAACTATGGCTACACCTTC
D gene: TRBD2; V gene: TRBV2; J gene: TRBJ2-2; clone size: hyperexpanded; CDR3 protein: CASSPGLVAPGELFF; CDR3 DNA: TGTGCCAGCAGCCCGGGACTAGTGGCACCGGGGGAGCTGTTTTTT
D gene: NA; V gene: TRBV7-8; J gene: TRBJ1-6; clone size: NA; CDR3 protein: CASTPTGEGRLRSPLHF; CDR3 DNA: TGTGCCAGCACCCCTACGGGAGAGGGTCGATTGAGGTCACCCCTCCACTTT